This T cell receptor (beta chain) was sequenced in a study of identifying expanded T cells in peripheral blood. This CDR3 comprises 13 residues. CDR1 is KGHSH and CDR2 is LQKENI in the germline V gene. The ends were cut back, 6 bases at V and 5 bases at J, with 11 bases in the middle. The data were produced by immunoSEQ multiplex PCR, yet TCRdb's version contains in-frame clones alone and is incomplete. Of about 130,000 clones in the sample, approximately 86% were seen once. The rearrangement joins TRBV18 to TRBJ1-5; no firm D call. The clonotype was recovered from a person between 18 and 69 years old in good health. What was sequenced was blood. CDR3 residues: CASSPAVDQPQHF. Written as DNA, the CDR3 is TGTGCCAGCTCCCCGGCCGTGGATCAGCCCCAGCATTTT.